This T cell receptor beta chain comes out of a study of regulatory T cells in long-lasting Graves disease. Study observations and caveats: Accuracy may have suffered from the small sample size. The TCR repertoire of persistent Graves' patients was less diverse than that of newly diagnosed ones. Preferential use of TRBV28, TRBJ1-2 and TRBJ2-5 was seen in persistent disease.

Germline loops: CDR1 SNHLY, CDR2 FYNNEI. Trimming took off 11 bases at V and 6 bases at J, with 20 bases between the two ends. The CDR3 length is 13 residues. This clonotype came up many times. Its antigen is still unknown. The time point here: persistent/refractory GD, antithyroid drugs over 5 years with positive TRAb. PBMC RNA was the source of the TCR library. In Xi'an, China, an endocrinology department was the source of patients. Libraries of TCR beta came from iRepertoire HTBI primers plus Arm-PCR of CDR3 regions. TCRdb analysed the multiplex PCR reads with MiXCR anew, one entry per CDR3 protein. Here the sample spans under 350,000 distinct CDR3 sequences, 20% to 25% being singletons.

The chain joins TRBV2 to TRBJ2-7, with D possibly being TRBD2 (5 bases). The source of this sequence is a female donor with Graves disease. This specimen consisted of peripheral blood mononuclear cells (PBMCs), obtained when the disease was refractory, from a patient treated with antithyroid drugs. This CDR3 is CAVSPTGIPEQYF. As DNA, the CDR3 is TGTGCCGTGTCTCCCACGGGAATTCCCGAGCAGTACTTC.